These 14 T cell receptor beta chains originate from one sample sequenced in a study of radiation and T cells in renal cell carcinoma. Noted time point: blood 4 weeks post-SBRT, at nephrectomy. Documented treatment: 15 Gy SBRT to primary tumor, nephrectomy 4 weeks later. This table comes from immunoSEQ multiplex PCR, and its TCRdb copy is limited to in-frame clones, with some not included. The table shows fewer than 200,000 clones, with about 88% occurring only once. The specimen was blood, collected from a patient whose treatment included radiotherapy and nephrectomy. The source is a woman in her forties or fifties with renal cell carcinoma.

This chain uses TRBV4-2 with TRBJ1-1, with D hard to call. The CDR3 contains 15 residues. Germline assignment: CDR1 LGHNA and CDR2 YNFKEQ. V lost 5 bases and J lost 0, with 13 bases in between. The CDR3 DNA sequence: TGTGCCAGCAGCATAAAGAGGACCGTGAACACTGAAGCTTTCTTT. Protein: CASSIKRTVNTEAFF.

DNA of the CDR3: TGTGCCAGCAGCGTAAGGACAGTAAACAATGAGCAGTTCTTC. Its protein is CASSVRTVNNEQFF. The chain carries TRBV9 and TRBJ2-1; D may be TRBD1 (6 bases). CDR3 length: 14 residues. Germline lookup yields CDR1 SGDLS and CDR2 YYNGEE. Trimming took off 1 base at V and 5 bases at J, with 10 bases between the two ends. The variable domain in full, with the rest retrieved from reference TRBV9 and TRBJ2-1, is DSGVTQTPKHLITATGQRVTLRCSPRSGDLSVYWYQQSLDQGLQFLIQYYNGEERAKGNILERFSAQQFPDLHSELNLSSLELGDSALYFCASSVRTVNNEQFFGPGTRLTVL.

The V gene is TRBV19, the J gene TRBJ2-7; either TRBD1 or TRBD2 may supply D (6 bases each). The CDR3 contains 14 residues. V lost 4 bases to trimming and J lost 2 bases, with 12 bases between them. From germline, CDR1 is LNHDA and CDR2 SQIVND (reference sequence). The CDR3 protein is CASSNWGAAYEQYF. CDR3 in DNA: TGTGCCAGTAGTAATTGGGGGGCGGCCTACGAGCAGTACTTC.

The V call is TRBV27, the J call TRBJ1-2; D gene ambiguous. Trimming took 3 bases from V and 5 from J, leaving 10 bases between them. The length of the CDR3 is 13 residues. Germline CDR1 is MNHEY and CDR2 is SMNVEV (reference sequence). The CDR3 loop reads CASSFSRYYGYTF. For the CDR3, the DNA is TGTGCCAGCAGTTTTTCCAGGTATTATGGCTACACCTTC.

The chain uses TRBV10-1 and TRBJ2-2, with unresolved D. Germline V lookup: CDR1 WNHNN, CDR2 SYGVQD (reference sequence). CDR3 length equals 13 residues. Deletions cut 5 bases from V and 4 bases from J, with 8 bases between. The CDR3 reads CASSRSTTGELFF. The DNA of the CDR3 is TGCGCCAGCAGTAGAAGTACCACCGGGGAGCTGTTTTTT.

The chain recombines TRBV19 with TRBJ2-3, with D hard to call. Germline V CDR1 and CDR2: LNHDA, SQIVND (reference sequence). Trimming removed 5 bases at V and 3 bases at J, with 9 bases between. The CDR3 runs to 13 residues. The CDR3 sequence is CASSLEKTDTQYF. As DNA, the CDR3 is TGTGCCAGTAGTCTCGAAAAGACAGATACGCAGTATTTT. Full variable domain (missing parts from reference TRBV19 and TRBJ2-3): DGGITQSPKYLFRKEGQNVTLSCEQNLNHDAMYWYRQDPGQGLRLIYYSQIVNDFQKGDIAEGYSVSREKKESFPLTVTSAQKNPTAFYLCASSLEKTDTQYFGPGTRLTVL.

Only one count was recorded for this clone. This chain connects TRBV15 to TRBJ1-2; a weak D match, TRBD1 (5 bases). The CDR3 is 17 residues long. The V gene lost 0 bases and the J gene lost 7 bases, with 21 bases spanning the gap. Germline-derived CDR1 and CDR2 are LNHNV and YYDKDF (reference sequence). CDR3 nucleotides: TGTGCCACCAGCAGAGATTCAGGGTCCCCACGGGCCGGTGGCTACACCTTC. Its translation is CATSRDSGSPRAGGYTF.

This clone appeared once. The chain recombines TRBV25-1 with TRBJ2-5; D gene unclear. Trimming stripped 4 bases from V and 0 bases from J, with 15 bases between. CDR1 is MGHDK, CDR2 SYGVNS, per germline. There are 16 residues in the CDR3. CDR3 coding DNA: TGTGCCAGCAGTGCGGCCTCCCTTGGGTACCAAGAGACCCAGTACTTC. Amino acid sequence: CASSAASLGYQETQYF.

This clone occurred once. The J gene is TRBJ1-6, the V gene TRBV10-2, with 8 bases matching TRBD1. The germline gives CDR1 WSHSY, CDR2 SAAADI. J lost 7 bases, V lost 8 bases, and 1 base had no gene match. This CDR3 region has 12 residues. The CDR3 protein is CASGQGNSPLHF. The CDR3 region has the DNA TGCGCCAGCGGACAGGGAAATTCACCCCTCCACTTT.

The rearrangement joins TRBV7-6 to TRBJ2-2, with a tentative D call TRBD2 (6 bases). The germline V and J ends were trimmed by 3 bases and 2 bases, with 19 bases remaining between them. This CDR3 has 18 amino acids. Germline-derived CDR1 and CDR2 are SGHVS and FNYEAQ. For the CDR3, the DNA is TGTGCCAGCAGCTTTCGCGGGTCGACAGCGGGTAACACCGGGGAGCTGTTTTTT. As protein: CASSFRGSTAGNTGELFF.

The CDR3 region is CASSPWTGGYGYTF. The CDR3 DNA is TGCGCCAGCAGCCCATGGACAGGGGGTTATGGCTACACCTTC. V usage is TRBV4-1 and J usage is TRBJ1-2; 10 bases agree with TRBD1. Germline CDR1 reads MGHRA; CDR2 reads YSYEKL. V was pared by 4 bases and J by 5 bases, with 4 bases of the junction left unmatched. The CDR3 spans 14 residues.

The CDR3 coding sequence is TGCGCCAGCAGCTCGCGAGGTCCAGAGCTGTTTTTT. Amino acids: CASSSRGPELFF. The genes are TRBV5-1 and TRBJ2-2; D not resolved. CDR1 is SGHRS, CDR2 YFSETQ, per germline. V was pared by 3 bases and J by 11 bases, with 11 bases between. This CDR3 is built from 12 residues.

The rearrangement links TRBV18 to TRBJ2-7, with TRBD2 identical over 10 bases. Germline V CDR1 and CDR2: KGHSH, LQKENI. The CDR3 has 18 amino acids. Germline trimming cut 4 bases from V and 1 base from J; bases unmatched to any gene: 13. Here the CDR3 reads CASSRSLAGVSQSYEQYF. CDR3 bases: TGTGCCAGCTCACGGTCGCTAGCGGGGGTCTCTCAGTCCTACGAGCAGTACTTC.

The chain couples TRBV12-5 to TRBJ1-1; the D gene is possibly TRBD1 (6 bases). CDR1 LGHNT and CDR2 FRNRAP come from the germline V gene. This CDR3 has 13 residues. V was cut by 6 bases and J by 1 base, with 9 bases left in between. The CDR3 here is CASGKQGNTEAFF. CDR3 DNA: TGTGCTAGTGGAAAACAGGGGAACACTGAAGCTTTCTTT.